Given below is one T cell receptor beta chain in context. This sample stems from a study of blood T cell repertoires in COVID-19. In the study overall: COVID-19 samples, acute and convalescent, were from the United States, Italy and Spain. T cells, B-cell-depleted T cells, or PBMCs supplied cDNA or gDNA.

As handled by the study authors: Estimated nucleated cell counts came from reference gene primer amplification. Sequencing used immunoSEQ multiplex PCR; TCRdb keeps in-frame clones, though not all of them. V, J and clone size reflect that table, while D and trimming were determined from the DNA. This table has approximately 31,000 clones, 90% appearing once. Trimming took 2 bases from V and 5 from J; bases not matched to a gene: 5. Germline V gene data show CDR1 as SGDLS and CDR2 as YYNGEE. This CDR3 has 14 residues. The sequence was collected from a man aged 55 to 69 with active COVID-19. V usage is TRBV9 and J usage is TRBJ2-3; 7 bases line up with TRBD1. The sample comprised peripheral blood. In DNA, the CDR3 is TGTGCCAGCAGCGTCTCAGGGGGTGGAGATACGCAGTATTTT. This sequence encodes CASSVSGGGDTQYF.